This T cell receptor beta chain was captured by sequencing in a study of cytomegalovirus exposure and HLA in healthy donors. V was cut by 1 base and J by 12 bases, with 10 bases left in between. Per germline, CDR1 SGHTA and CDR2 FQGNSA. The CDR3 has 13 amino acids. Study-level points and caveats: Later genetic work tied a missense DCLRE1C variant to beta-chain V and J trimming. CMV serostatus was the sole immune exposure information available.

Comments on this clone: Its antigen is unknown.

In the PCR, 60 Vbeta and 13 Jbeta primers were used. Only in-frame clones appear in the TCRdb table, and some are missing; sequencing was by immunoSEQ multiplex PCR. The sample carries about 170,000 clones, roughly 72% recorded once. Sequencing was carried out using PBMCs. The receptor comes from a man in his forties in good health and CMV-seropositive. J is TRBJ1-6 and V is TRBV7-2, with D uncertain. The CDR3: CASSLGDIRPLHF. CDR3 bases: TGTGCCAGCAGCTTAGGTGACATAAGACCCCTCCACTTT.